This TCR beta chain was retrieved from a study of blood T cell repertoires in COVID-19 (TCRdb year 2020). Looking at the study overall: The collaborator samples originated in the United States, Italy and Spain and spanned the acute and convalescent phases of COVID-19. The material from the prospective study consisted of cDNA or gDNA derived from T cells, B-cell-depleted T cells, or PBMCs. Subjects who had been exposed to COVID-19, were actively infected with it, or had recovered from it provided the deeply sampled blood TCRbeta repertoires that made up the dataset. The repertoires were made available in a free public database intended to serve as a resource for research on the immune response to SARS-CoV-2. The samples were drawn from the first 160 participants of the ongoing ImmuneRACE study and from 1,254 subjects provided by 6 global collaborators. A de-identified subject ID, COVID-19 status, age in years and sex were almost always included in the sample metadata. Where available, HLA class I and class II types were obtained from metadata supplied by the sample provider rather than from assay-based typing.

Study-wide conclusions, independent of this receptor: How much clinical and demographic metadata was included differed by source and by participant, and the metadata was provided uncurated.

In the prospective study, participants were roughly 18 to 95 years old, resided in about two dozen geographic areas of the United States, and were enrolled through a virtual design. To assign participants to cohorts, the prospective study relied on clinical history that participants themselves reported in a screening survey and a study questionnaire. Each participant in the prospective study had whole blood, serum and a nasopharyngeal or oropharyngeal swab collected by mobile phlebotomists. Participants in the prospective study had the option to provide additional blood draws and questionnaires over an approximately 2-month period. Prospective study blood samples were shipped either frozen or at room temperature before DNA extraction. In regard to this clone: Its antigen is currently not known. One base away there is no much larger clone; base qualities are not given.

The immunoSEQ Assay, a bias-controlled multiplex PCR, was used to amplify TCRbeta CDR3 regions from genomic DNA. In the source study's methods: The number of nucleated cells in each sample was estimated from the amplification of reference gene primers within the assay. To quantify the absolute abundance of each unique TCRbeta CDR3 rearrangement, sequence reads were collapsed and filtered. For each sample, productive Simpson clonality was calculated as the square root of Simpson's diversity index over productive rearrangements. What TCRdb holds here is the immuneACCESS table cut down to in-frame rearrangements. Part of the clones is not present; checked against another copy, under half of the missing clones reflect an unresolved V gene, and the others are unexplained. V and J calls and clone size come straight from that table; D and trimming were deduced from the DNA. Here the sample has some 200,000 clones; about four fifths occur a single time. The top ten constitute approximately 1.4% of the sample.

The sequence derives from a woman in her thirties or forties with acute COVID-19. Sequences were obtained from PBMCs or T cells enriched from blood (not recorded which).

The base sequence is TGTGCCTGGAGTGTGACAGGGGGCGCGATGAATGGCTACACCTTC. This codes for CAWSVTGGAMNGYTF. The chain is assembled from TRBV30 and TRBJ1-2, and 10 junction bases match TRBD1. At the junction V is shortened by 0 bases and J by 6 bases; bases outside the gene matches: 7. Counted from cysteine to phenylalanine, this CDR3 has 15 amino acids. The CDR3 DNA has 45 bases and is translated from base 1. CDR1 and CDR2 are read off the germline V gene (reference sequence) as GTSNPN and SVGIG.